Listed below are T cell receptor beta chains from one sample, sequenced in a study of blood T cell repertoires in COVID-19. The table came from immunoSEQ multiplex PCR; TCRdb's copy has only in-frame clones and leaves some out. The profile shows 250,000 to 350,000 clones, roughly 86% of them singletons. The sample comprised peripheral blood. These receptors all stem from a woman in her 50s who had recovered from COVID-19. CDR3s include the opening cysteine and the closing phenylalanine or tryptophan. A D gene is named only where the DNA matches it firmly. For some rows the clone size is stated as once, few or many, or as a class when expanded; others skip it.

clone_size: .
j_call: TRBJ2-1
v_call: TRBV7-3
d_call: TRBD2
cdr3_aa: CASGEGISGSDEQFF
cdr3_nt: TGTGCCAGCGGGGAAGGGATTAGCGGGTCCGATGAGCAGTTCTTC

clone_size: .
j_call: TRBJ2-1
v_call: TRBV29-1
d_call: TRBD2
cdr3_aa: CSVTSGSLDEQFF
cdr3_nt: TGCAGCGTAACTAGCGGGAGCTTAGATGAGCAGTTCTTC

clone_size: .
j_call: TRBJ2-5
v_call: TRBV24-1
d_call: .
cdr3_aa: CATSDPLPGPAGETQYF
cdr3_nt: TGTGCCACCAGTGATCCTTTGCCCGGACCGGCGGGGGAGACCCAGTACTTC

clone_size: .
j_call: TRBJ2-5
v_call: TRBV9
d_call: TRBD2
cdr3_aa: CASSPEGAGGVKTQYF
cdr3_nt: TGTGCCAGCAGCCCTGAGGGGGCGGGGGGGGTAAAGACCCAGTACTTC

clone_size: .
j_call: TRBJ1-5
v_call: TRBV7-9
d_call: .
cdr3_aa: CASSLGQGTMQPQHF
cdr3_nt: TGTGCCAGCAGCTTAGGCCAGGGTACGATGCAGCCCCAGCATTTT

clone_size: .
j_call: TRBJ2-5
v_call: TRBV9
d_call: TRBD2
cdr3_aa: CASSVLGGETQYF
cdr3_nt: TGTGCCAGCAGCGTTCTGGGGGGGGAGACCCAGTACTTC

clone_size: few
j_call: TRBJ1-6
v_call: TRBV4-2
d_call: TRBD1
cdr3_aa: CASSQGQGKSPLHF
cdr3_nt: TGTGCCAGCAGCCAAGGACAGGGTAAATCACCCCTCCACTTT

clone_size: .
j_call: TRBJ1-5
v_call: TRBV19
d_call: .
cdr3_aa: CASSIYSSNQPQHF
cdr3_nt: TGTGCCAGTAGTATTTACAGTAGCAATCAGCCCCAGCATTTT

clone_size: .
j_call: TRBJ2-5
v_call: TRBV5-1
d_call: TRBD2
cdr3_aa: CASSLAGGSWETQYF
cdr3_nt: TGCGCCAGCAGCCTCGCGGGGGGGAGTTGGGAGACCCAGTACTTC

clone_size: few
j_call: TRBJ1-2
v_call: TRBV7-6
d_call: .
cdr3_aa: CASSLGAVGSYGYTF
cdr3_nt: TGTGCCAGCAGCTTAGGTGCGGTCGGGAGCTATGGCTACACCTTC

clone_size: .
j_call: TRBJ2-2
v_call: TRBV19
d_call: .
cdr3_aa: CASSIVRAGHTGELFF
cdr3_nt: TGTGCCAGTAGTATAGTCCGGGCAGGGCACACCGGGGAGCTGTTTTTT

clone_size: .
j_call: TRBJ2-7
v_call: TRBV5-1
d_call: .
cdr3_aa: CASSLLQGKSYEQYF
cdr3_nt: TGCGCCAGCAGCTTGTTACAGGGAAAGTCCTACGAGCAGTACTTC

clone_size: once
j_call: TRBJ2-2
v_call: TRBV4-1
d_call: TRBD1
cdr3_aa: CASSQRTGGWNTGELFF
cdr3_nt: TGCGCCAGCAGCCAGCGAACAGGGGGCTGGAACACCGGGGAGCTGTTTTTT

clone_size: .
j_call: TRBJ2-3
v_call: TRBV5-1
d_call: .
cdr3_aa: CASSLDRSTDTQYF
cdr3_nt: TGCGCCAGCAGCTTGGACAGATCCACAGATACGCAGTATTTT

clone_size: .
j_call: TRBJ2-5
v_call: TRBV6-6
d_call: .
cdr3_aa: CASSYSRASQETQYF
cdr3_nt: TGTGCCAGCAGTTACTCCCGAGCGAGCCAAGAGACCCAGTACTTC

clone_size: .
j_call: TRBJ2-7
v_call: TRBV5-1
d_call: TRBD1
cdr3_aa: CASSLGQGVIYEQYF
cdr3_nt: TGCGCCAGCAGCCTAGGACAGGGGGTGATCTACGAGCAGTACTTC

clone_size: .
j_call: TRBJ2-6
v_call: TRBV11-2
d_call: .
cdr3_aa: CASSLDGVLGSGANVLTF
cdr3_nt: TGTGCCAGCAGCTTAGACGGGGTATTGGGTTCTGGGGCCAACGTCCTGACTTTC

clone_size: .
j_call: TRBJ1-3
v_call: TRBV30
d_call: .
cdr3_aa: CAWSLTGGNTIYF
cdr3_nt: TGTGCCTGGAGTCTAACAGGGGGAAACACCATATATTTT

clone_size: .
j_call: TRBJ2-1
v_call: TRBV19
d_call: .
cdr3_aa: CASRVPAGEQFF
cdr3_nt: TGTGCCAGTAGAGTTCCTGCGGGTGAGCAGTTCTTC

clone_size: .
j_call: TRBJ1-1
v_call: TRBV3-1/TRBV3-2
d_call: TRBD1
cdr3_aa: CASSRDRGRPTTNTEAFF
cdr3_nt: TGTGCCAGCAGCCGGGACAGGGGGAGGCCAACCACTAACACTGAAGCTTTCTTT

clone_size: .
j_call: TRBJ2-7
v_call: TRBV6-5
d_call: TRBD1
cdr3_aa: CASREGQGRSEQYF
cdr3_nt: TGTGCCAGCAGGGAGGGACAGGGGAGATCCGAGCAGTACTTC

clone_size: .
j_call: TRBJ2-7
v_call: TRBV28
d_call: .
cdr3_aa: CASTSGGTVSYEQYF
cdr3_nt: TGTGCCAGCACCTCAGGGGGGACTGTCTCCTACGAGCAGTACTTC

clone_size: .
j_call: TRBJ2-1
v_call: TRBV7-2
d_call: TRBD1
cdr3_aa: CASSLGRGRGVEQFF
cdr3_nt: TGTGCCAGCAGCTTGGGCAGGGGGCGAGGAGTTGAGCAGTTCTTC

clone_size: .
j_call: TRBJ2-3
v_call: TRBV6-2/TRBV6-3
d_call: TRBD2
cdr3_aa: CASSYGLAGGLDTQYF
cdr3_nt: TGTGCCAGCAGTTACGGTTTAGCGGGGGGTTTAGATACGCAGTATTTT

clone_size: .
j_call: TRBJ2-3
v_call: TRBV6-6
d_call: TRBD1
cdr3_aa: CASSPKDRASDTQYF
cdr3_nt: TGTGCCAGCAGTCCGAAGGACAGGGCCTCCGATACGCAGTATTTT

clone_size: .
j_call: TRBJ1-6
v_call: TRBV6-1
d_call: .
cdr3_aa: CASSGGRGESYNSPLHF
cdr3_nt: TGTGCCAGCAGTGGGGGGAGGGGGGAGTCCTATAATTCACCCCTCCACTTT

clone_size: few
j_call: TRBJ2-7
v_call: TRBV5-1
d_call: TRBD2
cdr3_aa: CASSLGLLAGGSYEQYF
cdr3_nt: TGCGCCAGCAGCTTGGGACTACTAGCGGGAGGATCCTACGAGCAGTACTTC

clone_size: many
j_call: TRBJ2-1
v_call: TRBV11-2
d_call: TRBD2
cdr3_aa: CASSLTSGGAGEQFF
cdr3_nt: TGTGCCAGCAGCCTAACTAGCGGGGGGGCCGGTGAGCAGTTCTTC

clone_size: .
j_call: TRBJ2-5
v_call: TRBV7-7
d_call: .
cdr3_aa: CASSFLGPETQYF
cdr3_nt: TGTGCCAGCAGCTTCTTGGGGCCGGAGACCCAGTACTTC

clone_size: .
j_call: TRBJ1-3
v_call: TRBV28
d_call: TRBD1
cdr3_aa: CASSAPGQPSGNTIYF
cdr3_nt: TGTGCCAGCAGTGCCCCGGGACAGCCCTCTGGAAACACCATATATTTT

clone_size: .
j_call: TRBJ1-2
v_call: TRBV6-6
d_call: TRBD1
cdr3_aa: CASRRGQGTGYTF
cdr3_nt: TGTGCCAGCAGAAGAGGACAGGGGACTGGCTACACCTTC

clone_size: .
j_call: TRBJ2-1
v_call: TRBV5-1
d_call: TRBD1
cdr3_aa: CASKWGTGLYNEQFF
cdr3_nt: TGCGCCAGCAAGTGGGGGACAGGGCTCTACAATGAGCAGTTCTTC

clone_size: .
j_call: TRBJ1-1
v_call: TRBV9
d_call: .
cdr3_aa: CASSVQGKTEAFF
cdr3_nt: TGTGCCAGCAGCGTACAGGGAAAGACTGAAGCTTTCTTT

clone_size: .
j_call: TRBJ2-7
v_call: TRBV18
d_call: .
cdr3_aa: CASSAAGGAYEQYF
cdr3_nt: TGTGCCAGCTCAGCGGCTGGGGGCGCTTACGAGCAGTACTTC

clone_size: .
j_call: TRBJ2-7
v_call: TRBV11-2
d_call: TRBD2
cdr3_aa: CASRGGGGARFYEQYF
cdr3_nt: TGTGCCAGCAGAGGGGGCGGGGGGGCGCGATTTTACGAGCAGTACTTC

clone_size: once
j_call: TRBJ2-7
v_call: TRBV15
d_call: .
cdr3_aa: CATSRGTYEQYF
cdr3_nt: TGTGCCACCAGCAGAGGTACCTACGAGCAGTACTTC

clone_size: .
j_call: TRBJ1-3
v_call: TRBV2
d_call: .
cdr3_aa: CASTQTGSGNTIYF
cdr3_nt: TGTGCCAGCACCCAAACAGGGTCCGGAAACACCATATATTTT

clone_size: .
j_call: TRBJ2-7
v_call: TRBV7-2
d_call: .
cdr3_aa: CASSPAGLPYEQYF
cdr3_nt: TGTGCCAGCAGCCCAGCAGGTTTGCCCTACGAGCAGTACTTC

clone_size: once
j_call: TRBJ1-2
v_call: TRBV2
d_call: .
cdr3_aa: CASSELTVYGYTF
cdr3_nt: TGTGCCAGCAGTGAACTTACGGTCTATGGCTACACCTTC

clone_size: .
j_call: TRBJ2-5
v_call: TRBV18
d_call: .
cdr3_aa: CASSWDTRGETQYF
cdr3_nt: TGTGCCAGCTCCTGGGACACCCGGGGAGAGACCCAGTACTTC

clone_size: once
j_call: TRBJ2-5
v_call: TRBV5-1
d_call: TRBD1
cdr3_aa: CASSFGTAPQETQYF
cdr3_nt: TGCGCCAGCAGCTTCGGGACAGCCCCTCAAGAGACCCAGTACTTC

clone_size: .
j_call: TRBJ2-7
v_call: TRBV6-5
d_call: .
cdr3_aa: CATKGGGYEQYF
cdr3_nt: TGTGCCACCAAGGGGGGGGGCTACGAGCAGTACTTC

clone_size: once
j_call: TRBJ1-5
v_call: TRBV30
d_call: .
cdr3_aa: CAWGNFGNQPQHF
cdr3_nt: TGTGCCTGGGGAAATTTCGGCAATCAGCCCCAGCATTTT

clone_size: .
j_call: TRBJ2-7
v_call: TRBV28
d_call: .
cdr3_aa: CASSLDRSSYEQYF
cdr3_nt: TGTGCCAGCAGTCTAGACAGGAGCTCCTACGAGCAGTACTTC

clone_size: many
j_call: TRBJ1-1
v_call: TRBV29-1
d_call: TRBD1
cdr3_aa: CSGRGQGLTEAFF
cdr3_nt: TGCAGCGGCAGAGGACAGGGATTAACTGAAGCTTTCTTT

clone_size: few
j_call: TRBJ2-7
v_call: TRBV7-2
d_call: .
cdr3_aa: CASSFGGASYEQYF
cdr3_nt: TGTGCCAGCAGCTTTGGGGGGGCAAGCTACGAGCAGTACTTC